This T cell receptor (beta chain) appears in the sequencing data of a study of T cell changes during pregnancy in multiple sclerosis. CDR3 size: 16 residues. The junction had 9 bases not matched to a gene; V was cut back by 0 bases and J by 5 bases. Germline values: CDR1 SGDLS, CDR2 YYNGEE. The repertoire was sequenced with immunoSEQ multiplex PCR; TCRdb's copy has only in-frame clones and lacks some. Among tens of thousands of clones listed, just under 95% were seen once. This specimen consisted of peripheral blood, obtained in the second trimester of pregnancy. The chain couples TRBV9 to TRBJ2-5; the match to TRBD2 covers 8 bases. This TCR was sampled from a female donor with multiple sclerosis, enrolled in a pregnancy study. The CDR3 spells CASSVVPAGGSETQYF. In DNA form, the CDR3 reads TGTGCCAGCAGCGTAGTCCCCGCGGGAGGTTCGGAGACCCAGTACTTC.